The 16 T cell receptor beta chains in this list originate from one sample, sequenced in a study of beta chain features in type 1 diabetes. The study, taken as a whole, reports: Within each of all four CD4+ subsets, Type 1 diabetes patients had TCRB CDR3s that were moderately but significantly shorter.

For these receptors, no antigen is known. Expressed TCRB transcripts were sequenced because the isolated RNA had all been reverse transcribed beforehand. Data came from immunoSEQ multiplex PCR; TCRdb stores just in-frame clones and leaves some out. Among 300,000 to 400,000 clones, less than 15% were seen once, and the ten largest hold roughly 0.015%. Material for sequencing was naive CD4+ T cells from blood. Receptors originate from a woman under 30 with type 1 diabetes.

The chain joins TRBV18 to TRBJ2-7; 13 positions agree with TRBD2. CDR1 and CDR2 (germline): KGHSH, LQKENI. Trimming at V came to 6 bases and at J to 2 bases, leaving 10 bases not matched to a gene. CDR3 length: 17 amino acids. CDR3 in DNA: TGTGCCAGCTCTGGCGGCTCGACTAGCGGGAGGACCTACGAGCAGTACTTC. It encodes CASSGGSTSGRTYEQYF.

The chain employs TRBV25-1 and TRBJ2-1; 8 positions agree with TRBD2. The CDR3 extends over 15 amino acids. CDR1 is MGHDK, CDR2 SYGVNS, per germline. Losses at the gene ends were 5 bases for V and 5 bases for J; bases not matched to a gene: 8. The CDR3 DNA is TGTGCCAGCAGTAGAGTAGCGGGAAACAACAATGAGCAGTTCTTC. Residues: CASSRVAGNNNEQFF.

This clone was seen a handful of times. CDR3 protein: CATSRGAGIEYGYTF. CDR3 sequence (DNA): TGTGCCACCAGCAGAGGGGCAGGGATTGAGTATGGCTACACCTTC. The chain has TRBV15 and TRBJ1-2, with a weak D call TRBD1 (5 bases). The ends were cut back, 1 base at V and 5 bases at J, with 14 bases in the middle. The CDR3 extends over 15 amino acids. CDR1 and CDR2 from the germline V gene are LNHNV and YYDKDF (reference sequence).

This clone came up a few times. The V gene is TRBV6-5, the J gene TRBJ2-7; 10 nucleotides align to TRBD2. Losses at the gene ends were 5 bases for V and 6 bases for J; bases not matched to a gene: 7. CDR1 is MNHEY, CDR2 SVGAGI, per germline. The CDR3 contains 14 residues. This chain's CDR3 is CASSRSGRKSEQYV. CDR3 sequence (DNA): TGTGCCAGCAGTCGTAGCGGGAGGAAGTCCGAGCAGTACGTC.

This sequence joins TRBV30 and TRBJ2-3, with D possibly TRBD1 on 6 matching bases. The length of the CDR3 is 13 residues. The V end was cut by 5 bases, the J end by 1 base, with 10 bases between. Germline CDR1 is GTSNPN and CDR2 is SVGIG (reference sequence). The CDR3 DNA reads as TGTGCCTGGCAACAGGGAGGCACAGATACGCAGTATTTT. Encoded protein: CAWQQGGTDTQYF.

In this sample, this clone turned up a few times. The rearrangement links TRBV11-2 to TRBJ1-2; tentatively, D is TRBD1 (5 bases). V was pared by 1 base and J by 8 bases, with 17 bases between. Germline CDR1 reads SGHAT; CDR2 reads FQNNGV. The CDR3 consists of 15 residues. The CDR3 DNA follows: TGTGCCAGCAGCTTAGTGACGGTCAGGGTAGGGGGCTACACCTTC. It yields the protein CASSLVTVRVGGYTF.

This clone was counted only a few times. The V and J genes are TRBV29-1 and TRBJ2-2, with 8 bases that match TRBD1. V trimming: 6 bases; J trimming: 2 bases; junction bases outside the gene matches: 5. CDR1 is SQVTM, CDR2 ANQGSEA, per germline. The CDR3 has 14 amino acids. In DNA, the CDR3 is TGCAGCGTAAAGGGACAGGTTAACACCGGGGAGCTGTTTTTT. It codes for CSVKGQVNTGELFF.

V and J are TRBV29-1 and TRBJ2-7, with 8 bases fitting TRBD1. Trimming removed 6 bases from V and 3 bases from J; junction bases left unmatched: 10. The CDR3 loop spans 14 amino acids. Germline V gene sequence: CDR1 SQVTM, CDR2 ANQGSEA. The chain's CDR3 is CSVAGGEAYYEQYF. CDR3 nucleotide sequence: TGCAGCGTCGCAGGGGGCGAAGCCTACTACGAGCAGTACTTC.

This clone occurred a few times. V usage is TRBV10-3 and J usage is TRBJ1-1, with D possibly TRBD1 on 6 matching bases. This CDR3 is 15 amino acids long. V was shortened by 6 bases and J by 0 bases, with 14 bases between the two germline ends. From germline, CDR1 is ENHRY and CDR2 SYGVKD. The CDR3 nucleotides are TGTGCCATCAGCAGAACGGGACACTTGAACACTGAAGCTTTCTTT. Protein product: CAISRTGHLNTEAFF.

With regard to this clone: At one end, the junction sequence differs from germline, possibly due to a read error. The rearrangement uses TRBV29-1 and TRBJ1-1, with no clear D. The CDR3 runs to 15 residues. CDR1 and CDR2 (germline): SQVTM, ANQGSEA. CDR3 loop: CSVGIGFPMNTETFF. The CDR3, as DNA: TGCAGCGTCGGTATCGGGTTCCCAATGAACACTGAAACTTTCTTT.

The chain recombines TRBV5-1 with TRBJ2-1; the match to TRBD2 covers 9 bases. CDR1 SGHRS and CDR2 YFSETQ come from the germline V gene. This CDR3 contains 19 residues. Trimming removed 3 bases from V and 0 bases from J; junction bases left unmatched: 13. The CDR3 DNA sequence: TGCGCCAGCAGCTCCGGACTAGCGAGCCCCCAGAGCTCCTACAATGAGCAGTTCTTC. Translation gives CASSSGLASPQSSYNEQFF. The full variable domain, its missing parts supplied by reference TRBV5-1 and TRBJ2-1, is KAGVTQTPRYLIKTRGQQVTLSCSPISGHRSVSWYQQTPGQGLQFLFEYFSETQRNKGNFPGRFSGRQFSNSRSEMNVSTLELGDSALYLCASSSGLASPQSSYNEQFFGPGTRLTVL.

This clone has a handful of counts. V is TRBV6-6 and J is TRBJ2-7; 8 positions match TRBD2. The CDR3 contains 14 residues. Unmatched junction bases numbered 4, after V lost 6 bases and J lost 0 bases. From germline, CDR1 is MNHNY and CDR2 SVGAGI (reference sequence). Here the CDR3 reads CASRTSGSSYEQYV. CDR3 nucleotides: TGTGCCAGCAGAACGAGCGGGAGCTCCTACGAGCAGTACGTC.

The V call is TRBV5-4, the J call TRBJ2-1; tentative D call: TRBD2 (6 bases). The V and J ends lost 7 bases and 7 bases respectively, with 12 bases between them. Germline V lookup: CDR1 SGHNT, CDR2 YYREEE (reference sequence). This CDR3 comprises 12 residues. CDR3 sequence (DNA): TGTGCCAGCTCCACAAGCGGGAATGAGCAGTTCTTC. As protein: CASSTSGNEQFF.

V is TRBV9 and J is TRBJ2-1; 12 bases agree with TRBD2. The ends lost 4 bases at V and 9 bases at J; junction bases unmatched: 8. Germline loops: CDR1 SGDLS, CDR2 YYNGEE. This CDR3 is built from 15 residues. CDR3: CASSPRLAGASEQFF. CDR3 DNA sequence: TGTGCCAGCAGCCCACGACTAGCGGGAGCATCTGAGCAGTTCTTC.

This clone was recorded a few times. The chain links TRBV7-6 to TRBJ1-5; tentative D call: TRBD1 (6 bases). This CDR3 comprises 15 residues. V lost 5 bases and J lost 3, with 14 bases in between. Germline-derived CDR1 and CDR2 are SGHVS and FNYEAQ. The CDR3 nucleotides are TGTGCCAGCAGCCTAGGACAGTCACCCAATCAGCCCCAGCATTTT. This sequence encodes CASSLGQSPNQPQHF.

The rearrangement links TRBV7-9 to TRBJ2-7; TRBD2 might be the D (5 bases). V was clipped by 8 bases and J by 5 bases, with 10 bases between them. The CDR3 runs 11 residues. Germline V gene data show CDR1 as SEHNR and CDR2 as FQNEAQ (reference sequence). CDR3 sequence (DNA): TGTGCCAGCGGGAGAAGGGACGAGCAGTACTTC. Translation: CASGRRDEQYF.